Listed below are T cell receptor beta chains from one sample, sequenced in a study of shared clonotypes between healthy human individuals. Clones were read by immunoSEQ multiplex PCR, and TCRdb kept only the in-frame ones, dropping some. The sample includes approximately 2.3 million clones, approximately 95% of them seen just once. The material sequenced was naive CD4+ T cells from PBMCs. The source of these receptors is a man aged 18 to 35 in good health. Some clones in this sample may be carry-over from other donors' samples. CDR3s include the opening cysteine and the closing phenylalanine or tryptophan. Fields, in order: D gene, clone size, V gene, J gene, CDR3 DNA, CDR3 protein. D genes are given only for firm matches. Where a row states a size, it is once, few, many or the class of an expanded clone; other rows omit it.

>TRBD1|-|TRBV15|TRBJ1-1
TGTGCCACCAGCCGAAGGACAGGCCACACTGAAGCTTTCTTT
CATSRRTGHTEAFF
>-|-|TRBV4-2|TRBJ2-2
TGTGCCAGCAGCCAAGGCACCTCACCGAACACCGGGGAGCTGTTTTTT
CASSQGTSPNTGELFF
>-|-|TRBV5-4|TRBJ1-3
TGTGCCAGCAGCTTGAGGGGTGGAAACACCATATATTTT
CASSLRGGNTIYF
>-|-|TRBV9|TRBJ2-3
TGTGCCAGCAGCGTAGGACCCCCTGGTCTTAGCACAGATACGCAGTATTTT
CASSVGPPGLSTDTQYF
>-|-|TRBV11-2|TRBJ1-1
TGTGCCAGCAGCTTAGATGGGTACACTGAAGCTTTCTTT
CASSLDGYTEAFF
>-|-|TRBV4-3|TRBJ2-1
TGCGCCAGCAGCCAAGACTTGAATTATTATATGCTAGGGGAGTACAATGAGCAGTTCTTC
CASSQDLNYYMLGEYNEQFF
>TRBD1|-|TRBV7-8|TRBJ1-5
TGTGCCAGCAGCCGCAGGGGGTTTAGCAATCAGCCCCAGCATTTT
CASSRRGFSNQPQHF
>TRBD1|-|TRBV15|TRBJ1-4
TGTGCCACCAGCACCCGGACAGGGGGCGCGGCTAATGAAAAACTGTTTTTT
CATSTRTGGAANEKLFF
>TRBD2|-|TRBV5-1|TRBJ2-1
TGCGCCAGCAGCTTGACTAGCGGAAACAATGAGCAGTTCTTC
CASSLTSGNNEQFF
>-|-|TRBV4-2|TRBJ2-1
TGTGCCAGCAGCCAAGGGACACTCTACAATGAGCAGTTCTTC
CASSQGTLYNEQFF
>-|-|TRBV15|TRBJ2-4
TGTGCCACCAGCAGAACTAAGGACACAGCCAAAAACATTCAGTACTTC
CATSRTKDTAKNIQYF
>-|-|TRBV6-5|TRBJ2-5
TGTGCCAGCAGCCCCCCCGCAGAAGAGACCCAGTACTTC
CASSPPAEETQYF
>-|once|TRBV9|TRBJ2-3
TGTGTCAGTCGGGGTCGCACAGATACGCAGTATTTT
CVSRGRTDTQYF
>-|-|TRBV14|TRBJ2-7
TGTGCCAGCAGCCCCCTTATCTTCAAACCCTACGAGCAGTACTTC
CASSPLIFKPYEQYF
>TRBD1|-|TRBV5-1|TRBJ1-4
TGCGCCAGCAGCTTGGGGACAGGGCGTGAAAAACTGTTTTTT
CASSLGTGREKLFF
>-|-|TRBV9|TRBJ2-7
TGTGCCAGCAGCGTAGGGGTGGAAGGGTTTTTATTGGGCTACGAGCAGTACTTC
CASSVGVEGFLLGYEQYF
>TRBD1|-|TRBV18|TRBJ1-1
TGTGCCAGCTCACCGTCTGGGACAGGGGGCGTAGAAGCTTTCTTT
CASSPSGTGGVEAFF